These 4 T cell receptor beta chains share one sample of origin, sequenced in a study of T cells in localized non-small cell lung cancer. The repertoire was sequenced with immunoSEQ multiplex PCR; TCRdb's copy has only in-frame clones and lacks some. The sample comprises roughly 13,000 clones, roughly nine tenths of which are singletons, and around 2.5% rests with the top ten. This specimen consisted of peripheral blood mononuclear cells, obtained before any cancer treatment. The receptors shown here come from a man aged 35-69 years with stage III lung adenocarcinoma.

The chain carries TRBV28 and TRBJ1-4; no clear D. The CDR3 is 14 amino acids. Germline V lookup: CDR1 MDHEN, CDR2 SYDVKM. With 8 bases removed from V and 8 bases from J, the gap between germline ends came to 18 bases. The chain's CDR3 is CASHSWGGREKLFF. CDR3 sequence (DNA): TGTGCCAGCCATAGTTGGGGAGGACGGGAAAAACTGTTTTTT.

A single count supports this clone. The chain is built from TRBV11-3 and TRBJ2-1, with TRBD2 as a possible D gene (6 bases). V was trimmed by 6 bases and J by 7 bases, leaving 10 bases between them. Germline V gene data show CDR1 as SGHNT and CDR2 as YENEEA. This CDR3 region has 12 residues. The CDR3 DNA reads TGTGCCAGCAGTGAGGAGGGGAATGAGCAGTTCTTC. Protein sequence: CASSEEGNEQFF.

The V and J genes are TRBV6-1 and TRBJ2-7, with D unresolved. The CDR3 runs 12 residues. Germline V lookup: CDR1 MNHNS, CDR2 SASEGT. The germline V and J ends were trimmed by 6 bases and 0 bases, with 6 bases remaining between them. The CDR3: CASRGNSYEQYF. CDR3 nucleotide sequence: TGTGCCAGCAGAGGCAACTCCTACGAGCAGTACTTC.

The rearrangement uses TRBV14 and TRBJ2-3; 10 bases match TRBD2. This CDR3 has 17 amino acids. Germline trimming cut 2 bases from V and 2 bases from J; bases unmatched to any gene: 7. Per the germline V gene, CDR1 is SGHDN and CDR2 is FVKESK. CDR3 DNA: TGTGCCAGCAGCCAAAGACGACTAGCGGGTACCACAGATACGCAGTATTTT. Amino acids: CASSQRRLAGTTDTQYF.